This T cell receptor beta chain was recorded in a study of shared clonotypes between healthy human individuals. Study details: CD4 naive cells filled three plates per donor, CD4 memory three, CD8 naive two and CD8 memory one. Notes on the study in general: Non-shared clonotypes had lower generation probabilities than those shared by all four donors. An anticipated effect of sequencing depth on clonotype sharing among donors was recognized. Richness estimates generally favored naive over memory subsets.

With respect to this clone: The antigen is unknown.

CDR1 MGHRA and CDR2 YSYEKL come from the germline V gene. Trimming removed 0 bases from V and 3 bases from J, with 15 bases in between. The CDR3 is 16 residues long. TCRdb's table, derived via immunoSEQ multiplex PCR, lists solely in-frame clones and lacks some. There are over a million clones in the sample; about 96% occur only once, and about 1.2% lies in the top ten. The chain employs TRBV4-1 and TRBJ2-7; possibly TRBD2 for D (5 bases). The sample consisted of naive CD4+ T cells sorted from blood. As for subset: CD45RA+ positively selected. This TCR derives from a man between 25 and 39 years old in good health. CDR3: CASSQDFRDPLYEQYF. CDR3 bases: TGCGCCAGCAGCCAAGATTTTCGGGATCCTCTCTACGAGCAGTACTTC.